This TCR beta chain was sequenced during a study of T-cell memory formation after mild COVID-19. Each CDR3 protein gets one entry after TCRdb re-called the 5' RACE reads with MiXCR. The sample has roughly 400,000 distinct CDR3 sequences, roughly 18% seen once; the top ten hold approximately 21%. The V and J ends lost 5 bases and 2 bases respectively, with 6 bases between them. The CDR3 is made up of 12 amino acids. This clonotype was detected ten times or more. The source material was PBMCs or a T cell subset sorted from them (not recorded which). The chain uses TRBV12-3 or TRBV12-4 and TRBJ1-1; the D is unclear. The TCR comes from a man aged 18 to 30 who had mild COVID-19 (a few samples of this study predate the infection). Cell type and time point are not known. CDR3 sequence reads: CASSPSNTEAFF. CDR3 coding DNA: TGTGCCAGCAGTCCGTCCAACACTGAAGCTTTCTTT.